The T cell receptor (beta chain) described here comes from a study of shared clonotypes between healthy human individuals. About the research overall: CD4 naive cells filled three plates per donor, CD4 memory three, CD8 naive two and CD8 memory one. General study results and limits: Since donors were few, the genetic and exposure-history diversity represented was limited. Clonotypes shared by all four sorted-subset donors had higher generation probabilities than non-shared clonotypes.

For this clone: Antigen: not known.

V was clipped by 3 bases and J by 0 bases, with 8 bases between them. This CDR3 contains 14 residues. The germline V gene has CDR1 LNHDA and CDR2 SQIVND (reference sequence). Researchers divided each subset's genomic DNA evenly across several immunoSEQ plates. TCRdb's copy holds only in-frame clones and misses some; the assay was immunoSEQ multiplex PCR. The table includes approximately 1.1 million clones, 75% to 80% detected once. The sample taken for sequencing was memory CD4+ T cells from PBMCs. Subset defined: CD45RA-negative fraction. The receptor was isolated from a man in his late teens or twenties in good health. Some clones in this sample may be carry-over from other donors' samples. The V call is TRBV19, the J call TRBJ1-1, with a possible D match to TRBD1 (5 bases). CDR3 nucleotides: TGTGCCAGTAGTATCGGGGGAATGAACACTGAAGCTTTCTTT. Protein product: CASSIGGMNTEAFF.